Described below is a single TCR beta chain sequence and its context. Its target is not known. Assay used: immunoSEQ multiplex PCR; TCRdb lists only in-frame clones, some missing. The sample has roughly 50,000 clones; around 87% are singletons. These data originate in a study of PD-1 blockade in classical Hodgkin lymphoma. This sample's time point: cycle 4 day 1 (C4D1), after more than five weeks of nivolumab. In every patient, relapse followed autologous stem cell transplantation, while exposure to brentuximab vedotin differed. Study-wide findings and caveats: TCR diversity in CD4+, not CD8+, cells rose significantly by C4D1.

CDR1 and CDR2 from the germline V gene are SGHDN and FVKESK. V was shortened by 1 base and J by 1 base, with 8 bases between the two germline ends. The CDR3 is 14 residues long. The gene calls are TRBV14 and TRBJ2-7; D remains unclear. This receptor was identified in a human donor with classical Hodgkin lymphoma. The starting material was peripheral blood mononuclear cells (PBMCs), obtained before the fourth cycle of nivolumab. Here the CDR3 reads CASSQAPGSYEQYF. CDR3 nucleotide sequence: TGTGCCAGCAGCCAAGCGCCGGGTTCCTACGAGCAGTACTTC.